This T cell receptor beta chain was recorded in a study of cytomegalovirus exposure and HLA in healthy donors. 13 Jbeta primers and 60 Vbeta primers were used for the PCR. Only in-frame clones appear in the TCRdb table, and some are missing; sequencing was by immunoSEQ multiplex PCR. The data show some 200,000 clones, around 83% seen once. V lost 5 bases to trimming and J lost 0 bases, with 10 bases between them. CDR1 is PRHDT, CDR2 FYEKMQ, per germline (reference sequence). CDR3 size: 14 residues. The chain carries TRBV13 and TRBJ1-1, with D possibly matching TRBD1 (6 bases). The TCR was taken from a woman younger than 35 in good health and CMV-seronegative. What was sequenced was PBMCs. This chain's CDR3 is CASSKWGLNTEAFF. In DNA form, the CDR3 reads TGTGCCAGCAGCAAGTGGGGGCTGAACACTGAAGCTTTCTTT.